These T cell receptor beta chains were read from a single sample in a study of T cell responses to AZD1222 COVID-19 vaccine. Measured with immunoSEQ multiplex PCR; TCRdb has only the in-frame clones, and not every one. The sample includes 120,000 or so clones, 70% to 90% of them seen just once. The source was peripheral blood, collected on day 0 of AZD1222 vaccination. The origin of the receptors is an adult in good health. The CDR3 runs from the conserved cysteine through the conserved F or W. Fields, in order: J gene, V gene, clone size, D gene, CDR3 DNA, CDR3 protein. The D gene is left open where the match is weak. Size is omitted from some rows. Given values are once, few, many or a class for expanded clones.

>TRBJ2-3|TRBV6-1|once|.
TGTGCCAGCAGTGAAGCGTATCTAGTGTTCGACGCAGATACGCAGTATTTT
CASSEAYLVFDADTQYF
>TRBJ2-5|TRBV29-1|.|.
TGCAGCGTCAAGGGTGCTCAAGAGACCCAGTACTTC
CSVKGAQETQYF
>TRBJ1-6|TRBV7-9|.|.
TGTGCCAGCAGCTTAATGGACGACCCAGGCCCCCTCCACTTT
CASSLMDDPGPLHF
>TRBJ1-1|TRBV2|.|.
TGTGCCAGTCGGGGGAACACTGAAGCTTTCTTT
CASRGNTEAFF
>TRBJ1-3|TRBV28|.|.
TGTGCCAGCAGCGCCCATGGGAACACCATATATTTT
CASSAHGNTIYF
>TRBJ1-6|TRBV11-1|.|.
TGTGCCAGCAGCTTAGCAGGGGACAATTCACCCCTCCACTTT
CASSLAGDNSPLHF
>TRBJ2-4|TRBV3-1/TRBV3-2|.|.
TGTGCCAGCAGCCATGCCGGGACGGCAGAGTTACTAGCCAAAAACATTCAGTACTTC
CASSHAGTAELLAKNIQYF
>TRBJ2-7|TRBV4-1|few|TRBD1
TGCGCCAGCAGCCGGGGGATGGGACAGACGCCTTACGAGCAGTACTTC
CASSRGMGQTPYEQYF
>TRBJ2-1|TRBV3-1/TRBV3-2|.|.
TGTGCCAGCAGCCAACTCCGGGACAAAGGGCAGTTCTTC
CASSQLRDKGQFF
>TRBJ1-1|TRBV3-1/TRBV3-2|.|.
TGTGCCAGCAGCCAAGCTAGGGGGGGGACTGAAGCTTTCTTT
CASSQARGGTEAFF
>TRBJ2-1|TRBV14|.|.
TGTGCCAGCAGCTACGGATACAATGAGCAGTTCTTC
CASSYGYNEQFF
>TRBJ2-7|TRBV27|.|.
TGTGCCAGCAGTTTATCGGCGCACTACGAGCAGTACTTC
CASSLSAHYEQYF
>TRBJ2-7|TRBV3-1/TRBV3-2|.|TRBD2
TGTGCCAGCAGTACCGGGGGGACCTACGAGCAGTACTTC
CASSTGGTYEQYF
>TRBJ2-2|TRBV6-5|.|TRBD1
TGTGCCAGCACAGCGACAGGGTTCACCGGGGAGCTGTTTTTT
CASTATGFTGELFF
>TRBJ1-1|TRBV6-4|.|.
TGTGCCAGCAGTGACTCGGGGTTTACTGAAGCTTTCTTT
CASSDSGFTEAFF
>TRBJ1-1|TRBV11-2|medium-sized|TRBD1
TGTGCCAGCAGCGCGCCTCGGACAGGAGATATGAACACTGAAGCTTTCTTT
CASSAPRTGDMNTEAFF
>TRBJ2-7|TRBV7-2|few|.
TGTGCCAGCAGCTTAGCTATTGGGAACGGCGAGCAGTACTTC
CASSLAIGNGEQYF
>TRBJ1-5|TRBV18|.|TRBD1
TGTGCCAGCTCACCATCCGGGACAGGGGGCAATCAGCCCCAGCATTTT
CASSPSGTGGNQPQHF
>TRBJ2-3|TRBV30|.|.
TGTGCCTGGACGGGCTTAGATACGCAGTATTTT
CAWTGLDTQYF
>TRBJ2-7|TRBV7-2|.|.
TGTGCCAGCAGCTCGCAGTCTGAAACTCTCCACGAGCAGTACTTC
CASSSQSETLHEQYF
>TRBJ2-1|TRBV5-4|.|.
TGTGCCAGCAGGGTGGTCGAACAACCCTCCAATGAGCAGTTCTTC
CASRVVEQPSNEQFF
>TRBJ1-1|TRBV5-1|.|.
TGCGCCAGCAGCTTGGAGGGTGCGCAGCAAGCTTTCTTT
CASSLEGAQQAFF
>TRBJ1-6|TRBV5-6|.|.
TGTGCCAGCAGCTTGGATGGCAGGCGCAATTCACCCCTCCACTTT
CASSLDGRRNSPLHF
>TRBJ2-5|TRBV12-2|.|.
TGTGCAAGTCGCTTCCGGGACAGGGGGCAAGAGACCCAGTACTTC
CASRFRDRGQETQYF
>TRBJ1-2|TRBV28|.|.
TGTGCCAGCAGTTTAAATGGGAACTCCTATGGCTACACCTTC
CASSLNGNSYGYTF
>TRBJ2-3|TRBV5-4|.|.
TGTGCCAGCAGCTTGGTAGCTAGCGGCACAGATACGCAGTATTTT
CASSLVASGTDTQYF
>TRBJ1-4|TRBV7-2|.|.
TGTGCCAGCAGCATAACACGCAATGAAAAACTGTTTTTT
CASSITRNEKLFF
>TRBJ1-1|TRBV9|.|.
TGTGCCAGCAGCGTAGGGCCGAACACTGAAGCTTTCTTT
CASSVGPNTEAFF
>TRBJ2-4|TRBV21-1|.|.
TGTGCCAGCAGCAGGGGACAGGGGGTGTACATTCAGTACTTC
CASSRGQGVYIQYF
>TRBJ2-7|TRBV19|.|TRBD2
TGTGCCAGTGGGAGGGGATCCTACGAGCAGTACTTC
CASGRGSYEQYF
>TRBJ2-7|TRBV18|.|TRBD1
TGTGCCAGCTCAAGAAGCGCCGGGACAGCTTCCTACGAGCAGTACTTC
CASSRSAGTASYEQYF
>TRBJ1-5|TRBV10-3|.|.
TGTGCCATCAGTGAGGGAGAGACCATTCAGCCCCAGCATTTT
CAISEGETIQPQHF
>TRBJ2-7|TRBV19|.|.
TGTGCCAGTAGTACTAGGACTCAGAGCTCCTACGAGCAGTACTTC
CASSTRTQSSYEQYF
>TRBJ2-2|TRBV7-3|.|TRBD2
TGTGCCAGCAGCGTCATGAGCGGGAGGGACACCGGGGAGCTGTTTTTT
CASSVMSGRDTGELFF
>TRBJ2-2|TRBV13|.|.
TGTGCCAGCAGCCCAAATCTAGGGGCGAACACCGGGGAGCTGTTTTTT
CASSPNLGANTGELFF
>TRBJ1-5|TRBV2|.|TRBD1
TGTGCCAGCAGCCCCGGGACAGGGGGGCAGCCCCAGCATTTT
CASSPGTGGQPQHF
>TRBJ1-5|TRBV3-1/TRBV3-2|once|.
TGTGCCAGCAGCCCAACGGAGGGGTTACATCAGCCCCAGCATTTT
CASSPTEGLHQPQHF
>TRBJ2-5|TRBV7-8|few|TRBD2
TGTGCCAGCAGCTTATTTTCTAGCGGGGGGGAGACCCAGTACTTC
CASSLFSSGGETQYF
>TRBJ1-5|TRBV6-6|once|TRBD1
TGTGCCAGGAGGGGACAGGGACCAAGCAATCAGCCCCAGCATTTT
CARRGQGPSNQPQHF
>TRBJ2-2|TRBV7-2|.|.
TGTGCCAGCAGCCCTTTTACCGGGGAGCTGTTTTTT
CASSPFTGELFF
>TRBJ2-5|TRBV2|.|.
TGTGCCAGTAGACTTGGGACTCTGACCCAAGAGACCCAGTACTTC
CASRLGTLTQETQYF
>TRBJ1-4|TRBV5-6|.|.
TGTGCCAGCAGCTTTAGGGATGTAGGTGAAAAACTGTTTTTT
CASSFRDVGEKLFF
>TRBJ2-3|TRBV25-1|few|.
TGTGCCAGCCACGAGAGTGTTCGGGGCACAGATACGCAGTATTTT
CASHESVRGTDTQYF
>TRBJ2-3|TRBV7-7|.|TRBD2
TGTGCCAGCAGCCTAGGGACTAGCGAAACAGATACGCAGTATTTT
CASSLGTSETDTQYF
>TRBJ1-4|TRBV19|.|TRBD1
TGTGCCAGTATAGGGGGACAGGCCGTAGGTGAAAAACTGTTTTTT
CASIGGQAVGEKLFF
>TRBJ1-2|TRBV7-9|.|.
TGTGCCAGCAGCCGATTACAGGGCCTCAACACCTTC
CASSRLQGLNTF
>TRBJ2-5|TRBV7-2|.|.
TGTGCCAGCAGCTTCAGGGGGGCCGGAGAGACCCAGTACTTC
CASSFRGAGETQYF
>TRBJ1-2|TRBV3-1/TRBV3-2|once|.
TGTGCCAGCAGCCAAGATTACAGGGCTTCGGATGGCTACACCTTC
CASSQDYRASDGYTF
>TRBJ2-5|TRBV5-4|.|TRBD2
TGTGCCAGCAGCTCCAAGACTAGCGGGAAAGAGACCCAGTACTTC
CASSSKTSGKETQYF
>TRBJ1-1|TRBV5-1|.|.
TGCGCCAGCAGCTTGGCCTTTCAGGCCACTGAAGCTTTCTTT
CASSLAFQATEAFF
>TRBJ1-5|TRBV24-1|.|.
TGTGCCACCAGTGATGGCCTGGGAGGGGAGAATCAGCCCCAGCATTTT
CATSDGLGGENQPQHF
>TRBJ1-2|TRBV14|.|.
TGTGCCAGCAGCCAAGGACGGAGCTATGGCTACACCTTC
CASSQGRSYGYTF